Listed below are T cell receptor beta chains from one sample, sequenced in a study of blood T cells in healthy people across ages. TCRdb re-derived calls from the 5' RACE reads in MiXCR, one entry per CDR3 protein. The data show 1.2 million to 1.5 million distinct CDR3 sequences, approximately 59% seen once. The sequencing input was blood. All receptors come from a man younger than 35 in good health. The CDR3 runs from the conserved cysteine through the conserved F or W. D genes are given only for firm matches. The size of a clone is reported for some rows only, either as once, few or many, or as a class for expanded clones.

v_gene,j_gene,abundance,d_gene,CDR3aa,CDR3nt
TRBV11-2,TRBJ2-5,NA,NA,CAGSLNPQGGETQYF,TGTGCCGGCAGCCTAAACCCGCAGGGTGGGGAGACCCAGTACTTC
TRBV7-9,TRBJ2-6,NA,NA,CASSFPPRGIPRSGANVLTF,TGTGCCAGCAGCTTTCCCCCTAGAGGGATACCACGCTCTGGGGCCAACGTCCTGACTTTC
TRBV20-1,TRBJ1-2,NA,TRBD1,CSASEGQGTYGYTF,TGCAGTGCTAGTGAGGGACAGGGGACCTATGGCTACACCTTC
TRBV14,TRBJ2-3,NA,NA,CASSQTADTQYF,TGTGCCAGCAGCCAAACTGCAGATACGCAGTATTTT
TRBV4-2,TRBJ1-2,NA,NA,CASSHLGGLVTNYGYTF,TGTGCCAGCAGCCATTTGGGTGGACTCGTTACTAACTATGGCTACACCTTC
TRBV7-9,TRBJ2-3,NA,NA,CASSLRSTSTDTQYF,TGTGCCAGCAGCTTACGATCCACTAGCACAGATACGCAGTATTTT
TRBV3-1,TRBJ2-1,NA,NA,CASSQDSDFEQFF,TGTGCCAGCAGCCAAGATTCGGACTTTGAGCAGTTCTTC
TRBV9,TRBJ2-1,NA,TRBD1,CASSTGQLSSYNEQFF,TGTGCCAGCAGCACGGGACAGTTAAGCTCCTACAATGAGCAGTTCTTC
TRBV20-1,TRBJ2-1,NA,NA,CSASPSTTYNEQFF,TGCAGTGCTTCTCCTAGTACCACCTACAATGAGCAGTTCTTC
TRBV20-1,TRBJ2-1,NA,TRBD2,CSGPGLAGERSYNEQFF,TGCAGTGGTCCGGGACTAGCGGGAGAACGCTCCTACAATGAGCAGTTCTTC
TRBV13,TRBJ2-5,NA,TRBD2,CASSPASGGQETQYF,TGTGCCAGCAGCCCTGCCAGCGGGGGCCAAGAGACCCAGTACTTC
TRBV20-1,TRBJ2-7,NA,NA,CSASDARGRTYEQYF,TGCAGTGCTAGCGATGCCCGAGGACGGACCTACGAGCAGTACTTC
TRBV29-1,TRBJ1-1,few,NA,CSVAVGGTSEAFF,TGCAGCGTTGCGGTGGGGGGAACGTCTGAAGCTTTCTTT
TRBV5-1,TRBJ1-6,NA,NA,CASRVLGSPLHF,TGCGCCAGCAGAGTACTCGGGTCACCCCTCCACTTT
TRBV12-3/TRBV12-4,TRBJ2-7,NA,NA,CASSPLPRSEQYF,TGTGCCAGCAGTCCCCTTCCCCGTAGCGAGCAGTACTTC
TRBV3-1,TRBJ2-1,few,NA,CASSRSGEGHEQFF,TGTGCCAGCAGCCGGAGCGGTGAGGGTCATGAGCAGTTCTTC
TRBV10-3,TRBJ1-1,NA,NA,CAISLSAMNTEAFF,TGTGCCATCAGTCTATCGGCAATGAACACTGAGGCTTTCTTT
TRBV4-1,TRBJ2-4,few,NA,CASSQDNGLLQYF,TGCGCCAGCAGCCAAGATAACGGACTACTACAGTACTTC
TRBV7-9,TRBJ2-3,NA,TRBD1,CASSIYSGQGPMETDTQYF,TGTGCCAGCAGCATCTATAGTGGACAGGGACCAATGGAAACAGATACGCAGTATTTT
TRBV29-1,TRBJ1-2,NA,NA,CSVESRGALSGYTF,TGCAGCGTTGAATCCCGGGGGGCCCTGAGTGGCTACACCTTC
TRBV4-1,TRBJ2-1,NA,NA,CASSLLAINRIYSEQFF,TGCGCCAGCAGCCTTTTAGCGATAAATCGGATATACAGTGAGCAGTTCTTC
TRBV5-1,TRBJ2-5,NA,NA,CASSPARRGETQYF,TGCGCCAGCAGCCCGGCCAGGAGGGGAGAGACCCAGTACTTC
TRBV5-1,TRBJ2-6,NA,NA,CASSPDGEAGTNVLTF,TGCGCCAGCAGCCCGGACGGCGAGGCTGGGACCAACGTCCTGACTTTC
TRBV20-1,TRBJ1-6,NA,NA,CSARDQGSNSPLHF,TGCAGTGCTAGAGATCAGGGCAGTAATTCACCCCTCCACTTT